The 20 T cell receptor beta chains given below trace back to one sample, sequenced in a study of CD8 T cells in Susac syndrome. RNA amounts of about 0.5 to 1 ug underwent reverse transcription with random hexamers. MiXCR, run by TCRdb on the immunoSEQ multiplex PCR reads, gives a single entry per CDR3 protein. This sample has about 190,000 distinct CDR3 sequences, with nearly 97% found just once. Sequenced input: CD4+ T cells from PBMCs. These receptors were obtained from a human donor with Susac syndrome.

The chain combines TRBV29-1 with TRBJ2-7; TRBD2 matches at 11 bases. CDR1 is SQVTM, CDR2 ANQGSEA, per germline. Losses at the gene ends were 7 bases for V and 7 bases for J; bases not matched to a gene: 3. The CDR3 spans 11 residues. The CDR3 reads CSGGTSGEQYF. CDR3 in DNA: TGCAGCGGGGGGACTAGCGGTGAGCAGTACTTC.

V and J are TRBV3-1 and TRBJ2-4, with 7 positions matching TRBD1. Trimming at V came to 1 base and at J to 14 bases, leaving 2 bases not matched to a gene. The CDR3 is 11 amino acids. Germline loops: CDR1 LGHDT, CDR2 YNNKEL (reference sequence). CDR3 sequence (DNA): TGTGCCAGCAGCCAAGGAGACAGGGAGTACTTC. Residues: CASSQGDREYF.

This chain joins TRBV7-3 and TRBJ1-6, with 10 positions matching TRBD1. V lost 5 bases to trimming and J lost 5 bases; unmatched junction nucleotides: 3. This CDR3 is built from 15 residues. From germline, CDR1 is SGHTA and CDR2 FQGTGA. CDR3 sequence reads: CASSPGQGNNSPLHF. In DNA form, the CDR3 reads TGTGCCAGCAGCCCGGGACAGGGGAATAATTCACCCCTCCACTTT.

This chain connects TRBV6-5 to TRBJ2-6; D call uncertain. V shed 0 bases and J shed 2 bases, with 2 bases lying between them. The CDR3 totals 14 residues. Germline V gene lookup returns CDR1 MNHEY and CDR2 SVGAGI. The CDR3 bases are TGTGCCAGCAGTTACTCTCCTGGGGCCAACGTCCTGACTTTC. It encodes CASSYSPGANVLTF.

The CDR3 loop reads CASSSGTGGETQYF. In DNA, the CDR3 is TGTGCCAGCAGCTCCGGGACAGGGGGAGAGACCCAGTACTTC. J is TRBJ2-5 and V is TRBV6-1, with 11 bases fitting TRBD1. Germline CDR1 MNHNS, CDR2 SASEGT. V lost 6 bases to trimming and J lost 4 bases; unmatched junction nucleotides: 4. The CDR3 contains 14 residues.

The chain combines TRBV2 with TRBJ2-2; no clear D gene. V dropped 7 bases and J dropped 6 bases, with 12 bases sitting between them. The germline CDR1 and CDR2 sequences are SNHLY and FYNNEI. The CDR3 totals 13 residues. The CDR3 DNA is TGTGCCAGCATGCTCGTGGGCGCCGGGGAGCTGTTTTTT. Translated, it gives CASMLVGAGELFF.

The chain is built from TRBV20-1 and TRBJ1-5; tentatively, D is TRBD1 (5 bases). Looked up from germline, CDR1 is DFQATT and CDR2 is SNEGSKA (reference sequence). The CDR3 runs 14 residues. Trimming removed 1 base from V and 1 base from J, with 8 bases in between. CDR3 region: CSARATESNQPQHF. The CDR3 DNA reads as TGCAGTGCTAGAGCGACAGAGAGCAATCAGCCCCAGCATTTT.

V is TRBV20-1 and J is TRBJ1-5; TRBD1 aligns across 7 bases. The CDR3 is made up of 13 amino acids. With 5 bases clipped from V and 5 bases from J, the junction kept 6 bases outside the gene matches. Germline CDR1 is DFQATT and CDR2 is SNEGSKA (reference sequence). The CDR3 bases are TGCAGTGCTGGTCAGGGGGGTGATCAGCCCCAGCATTTT. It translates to CSAGQGGDQPQHF.

The CDR3 protein is CASSQDGTTGLNEKLFF. The CDR3 DNA sequence: TGCGCCAGCAGCCAAGATGGAACGACAGGGCTCAATGAAAAACTGTTTTTT. This rearrangement joins TRBV4-1 to TRBJ1-4, with 7 positions matching TRBD1. V lost 0 bases and J lost 5; bases outside the gene matches: 9. The germline V gene encodes CDR1 MGHRA and CDR2 YSYEKL. The CDR3 length is 17 residues.

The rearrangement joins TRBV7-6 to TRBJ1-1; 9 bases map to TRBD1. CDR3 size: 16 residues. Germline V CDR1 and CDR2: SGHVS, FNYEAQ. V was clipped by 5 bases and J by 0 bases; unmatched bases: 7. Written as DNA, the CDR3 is TGTGCCAGCAGCACCGGACAGGGGCCCATGAACACTGAAGCTTTCTTT. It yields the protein CASSTGQGPMNTEAFF.

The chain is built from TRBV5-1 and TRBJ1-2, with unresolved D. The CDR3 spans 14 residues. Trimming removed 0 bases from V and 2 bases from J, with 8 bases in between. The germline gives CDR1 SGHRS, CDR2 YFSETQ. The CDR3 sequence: CASSLGRTNYGYTF. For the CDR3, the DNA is TGCGCCAGCAGCTTGGGTCGGACGAACTATGGCTACACCTTC.

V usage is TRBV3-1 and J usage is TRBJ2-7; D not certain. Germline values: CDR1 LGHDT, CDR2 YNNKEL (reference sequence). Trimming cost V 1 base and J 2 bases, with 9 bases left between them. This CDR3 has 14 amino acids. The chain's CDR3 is CASSQANRPYEQYF. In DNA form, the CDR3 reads TGTGCCAGCAGCCAAGCTAACAGACCCTACGAGCAGTACTTC.

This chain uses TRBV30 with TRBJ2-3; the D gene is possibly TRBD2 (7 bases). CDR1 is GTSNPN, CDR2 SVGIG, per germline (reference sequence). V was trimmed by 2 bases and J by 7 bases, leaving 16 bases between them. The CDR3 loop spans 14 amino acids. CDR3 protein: CAWSWRGGGYTQYF. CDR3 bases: TGTGCCTGGAGTTGGAGGGGGGGTGGTTATACGCAGTATTTT. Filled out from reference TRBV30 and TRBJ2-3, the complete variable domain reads SQTIHQWPATLVQPVGSPLSLECTVEGTSNPNLYWYRQAAGRGLQLLFYSVGIGQISSEVPQNLSASRPQDRQFILSSKKLLLSDSGFYLCAWSWRGGGYTQYFGPGTRLTVL.

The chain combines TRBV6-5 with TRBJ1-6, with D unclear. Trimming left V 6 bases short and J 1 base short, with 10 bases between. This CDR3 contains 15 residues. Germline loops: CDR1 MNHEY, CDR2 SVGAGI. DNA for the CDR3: TGTGCCAGCAGCCGGGAACGGTCCTATAATTCACCCCTCCACTTT. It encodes CASSRERSYNSPLHF.

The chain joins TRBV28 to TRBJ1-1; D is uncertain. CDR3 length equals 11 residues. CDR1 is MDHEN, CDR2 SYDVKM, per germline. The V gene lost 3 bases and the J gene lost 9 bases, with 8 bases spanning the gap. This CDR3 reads CASSFRIKAFF. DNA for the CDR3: TGTGCCAGCAGTTTCCGGATTAAAGCTTTCTTT. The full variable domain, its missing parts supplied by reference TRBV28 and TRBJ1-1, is DVKVTQSSRYLVKRTGEKVFLECVQDMDHENMFWYRQDPGLGLRLIYFSYDVKMKEKGDIPEGYSVSREKKERFSLILESASTNQTSMYLCASSFRIKAFFGQGTRLTVV.

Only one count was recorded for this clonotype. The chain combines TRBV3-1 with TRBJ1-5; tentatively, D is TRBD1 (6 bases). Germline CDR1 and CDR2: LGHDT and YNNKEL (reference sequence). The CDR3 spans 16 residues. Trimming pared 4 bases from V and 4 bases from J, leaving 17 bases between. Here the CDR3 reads CASSPQGWNKNQPQHF. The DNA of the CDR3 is TGTGCCAGCAGCCCACAGGGTTGGAACAAAAATCAGCCCCAGCATTTT. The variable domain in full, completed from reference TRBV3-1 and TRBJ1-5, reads DTAVSQTPKYLVTQMGNDKSIKCEQNLGHDTMYWYKQDSKKFLKIMFSYNNKELIINETVPNRFSPKSPDKAHLNLHINSLELGDSAVYFCASSPQGWNKNQPQHFGDGTRLSIL.

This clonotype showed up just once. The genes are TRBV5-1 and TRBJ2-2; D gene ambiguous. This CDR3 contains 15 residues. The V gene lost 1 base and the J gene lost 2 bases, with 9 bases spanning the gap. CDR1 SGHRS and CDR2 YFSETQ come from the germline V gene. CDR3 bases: TGCGCCAGCAGCTTGTTTACCAGCAACACCGGGGAGCTGTTTTTT. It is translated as CASSLFTSNTGELFF.

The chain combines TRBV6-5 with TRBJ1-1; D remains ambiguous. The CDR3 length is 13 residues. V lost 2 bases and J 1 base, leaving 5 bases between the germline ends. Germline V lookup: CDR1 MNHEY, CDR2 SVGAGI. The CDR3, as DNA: TGTGCCAGCAGTTACCCGGGGAACACTGAAGCTTTCTTT. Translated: CASSYPGNTEAFF.

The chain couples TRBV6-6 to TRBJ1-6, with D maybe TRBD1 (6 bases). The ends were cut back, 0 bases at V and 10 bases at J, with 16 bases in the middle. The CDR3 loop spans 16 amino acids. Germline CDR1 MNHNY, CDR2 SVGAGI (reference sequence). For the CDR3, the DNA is TGTGCCAGCAGTTACTCCATACAGGGAGGGAGGTCACCCCTCCACTTT. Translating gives CASSYSIQGGRSPLHF.

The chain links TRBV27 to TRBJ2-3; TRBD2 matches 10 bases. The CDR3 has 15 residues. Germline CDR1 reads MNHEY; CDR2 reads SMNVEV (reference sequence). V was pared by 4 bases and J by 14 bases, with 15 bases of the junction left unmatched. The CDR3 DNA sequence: TGTGCCAGCAGTTCCTCAGCGGGGGGGCCGGTTTCCATGTATTTT. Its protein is CASSSSAGGPVSMYF.